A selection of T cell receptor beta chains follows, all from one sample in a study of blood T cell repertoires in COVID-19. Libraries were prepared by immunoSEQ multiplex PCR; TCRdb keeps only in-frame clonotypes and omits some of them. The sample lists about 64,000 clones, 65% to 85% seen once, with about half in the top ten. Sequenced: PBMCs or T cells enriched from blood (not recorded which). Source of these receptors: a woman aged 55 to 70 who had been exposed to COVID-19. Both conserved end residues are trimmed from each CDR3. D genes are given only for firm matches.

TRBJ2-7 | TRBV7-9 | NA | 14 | ASSLVTDPRLGEQY
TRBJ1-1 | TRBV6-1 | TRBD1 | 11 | ASSEDRGARAF
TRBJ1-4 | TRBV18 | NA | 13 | ASSPDFTTNEKLF
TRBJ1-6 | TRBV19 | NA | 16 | ASRLTGLPMSFSSPLH
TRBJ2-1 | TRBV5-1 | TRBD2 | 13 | ASSSLAGELGEQF
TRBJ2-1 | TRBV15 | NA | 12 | ATSRGGDYNEQF
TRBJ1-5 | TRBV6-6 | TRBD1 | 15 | ASSPNAPRDRDQPQH
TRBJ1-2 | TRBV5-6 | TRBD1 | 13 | ASSLLLDRGSGYT
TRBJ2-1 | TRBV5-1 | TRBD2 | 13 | ASSQSGGIYNEQF
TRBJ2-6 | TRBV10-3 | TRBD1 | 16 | AISVRQGVLSGANVLT
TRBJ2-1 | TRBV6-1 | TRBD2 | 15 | ASSDLPGTSGRHEQF
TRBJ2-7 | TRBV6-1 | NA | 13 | ASSEAWQGTYEQY
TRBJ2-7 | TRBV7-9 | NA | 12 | ASSPGGFGYEQY
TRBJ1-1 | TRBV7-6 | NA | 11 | ASSLALPTEAF
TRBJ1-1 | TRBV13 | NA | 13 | ASSLGAGMNTEAF
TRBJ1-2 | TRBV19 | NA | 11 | ASSQGQSYGYT
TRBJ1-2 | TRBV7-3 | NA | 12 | ASSATGTEYGYT
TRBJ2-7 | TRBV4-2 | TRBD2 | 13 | ASSQVGLAINEQY
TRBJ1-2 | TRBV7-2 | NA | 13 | ASSRVTGGNGGYT
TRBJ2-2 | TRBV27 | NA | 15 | ASSFRTREYNTGELF
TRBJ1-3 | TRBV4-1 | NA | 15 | ASSQAVGQGPANSIY
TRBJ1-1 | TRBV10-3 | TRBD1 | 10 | AISQGSTEAF
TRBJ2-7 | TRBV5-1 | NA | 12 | ASSHTELNYEQY
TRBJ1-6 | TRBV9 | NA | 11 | ASSVGQNSPLH
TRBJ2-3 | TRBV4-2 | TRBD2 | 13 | ASSQASGGTDTQY
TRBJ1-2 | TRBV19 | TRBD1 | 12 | ASTPPRDRGGYT
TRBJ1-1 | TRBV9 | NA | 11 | ASSVGPGGEAF
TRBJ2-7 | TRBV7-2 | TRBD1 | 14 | ASSAMGGRQGAKQY
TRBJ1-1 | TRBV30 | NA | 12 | AWSVGQGGTEAF
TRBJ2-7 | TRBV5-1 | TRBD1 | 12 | ASSLEGGGNEQY
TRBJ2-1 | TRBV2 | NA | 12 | ASSDEVGAREQF